These 6 T cell receptor beta chains originate from one sample sequenced in a study of OX40 agonist ivuxolimab in advanced cancers. Method: immunoSEQ multiplex PCR; TCRdb's copy keeps in-frame clones and lacks some. The data show some 59,000 clones, about nine tenths seen once. The specimen was CD4+ or CD8+ T cells sorted from blood, collected in a trial of the OX40 agonist ivuxolimab. The receptors shown here come from an adult with an advanced solid tumor such as melanoma, head and neck, liver or kidney cancer.

The rearrangement uses TRBV19 and TRBJ2-1, with D tentatively TRBD2 (5 bases). V was clipped by 6 bases and J by 0 bases, with 9 bases between them. The CDR3 runs to 14 residues. Looked up from germline, CDR1 is LNHDA and CDR2 is SQIVND (reference sequence). The CDR3 here is CASREGVSYNEQFF. Written as DNA, the CDR3 is TGTGCCAGTAGAGAGGGCGTCTCCTACAATGAGCAGTTCTTC.

J is TRBJ2-3 and V is TRBV7-3, with TRBD1 identical over 8 bases. Germline V gene data show CDR1 as SGHTA and CDR2 as FQGTGA. Germline trimming cut 6 bases from V and 9 bases from J; bases unmatched to any gene: 11. The CDR3 is 14 residues long. The CDR3 nucleotides are TGTGCCAGCAGTTGGACAGGGTTCGAGGGCACGCAGTATTTT. Protein product: CASSWTGFEGTQYF.

V gene TRBV12-5 combines with J gene TRBJ2-2, with D possibly being TRBD1 (6 bases). V lost 0 bases and J 2 bases, leaving 16 bases between the germline ends. The CDR3 contains 18 residues. Germline loops: CDR1 LGHNT, CDR2 FRNRAP. CDR3 bases: TGTGCTAGTGGTTTGGTCCTCTCTGGACAGCTAAACACCGGGGAGCTGTTTTTT. It encodes CASGLVLSGQLNTGELFF.

Concerning this clone: Other DNA sequences from this sample encode an identical CDR3 as well. The chain recombines TRBV11-3 with TRBJ1-1; D not resolved. The CDR3 runs 13 residues. Germline V gives CDR1 SGHNT, CDR2 YENEEA. Trimming cost V 2 bases and J 1 base, with 5 bases left between them. This CDR3 is CASSLTRNTEAFF. The CDR3, as DNA: TGTGCCAGCAGCTTAACCAGGAACACTGAAGCTTTCTTT.

This clone was seen a handful of times. This sequence joins TRBV18 and TRBJ2-2; D ambiguous. CDR1 is KGHSH, CDR2 LQKENI, per germline. The V gene lost 8 bases and the J gene lost 1 base, with 11 bases spanning the gap. The CDR3 runs to 14 residues. This CDR3 reads CASVTAKNTGELFF. The CDR3 DNA reads as TGTGCCAGCGTAACAGCTAAGAACACCGGGGAGCTGTTTTTT.

The chain combines TRBV9 with TRBJ2-1; perhaps TRBD1 as D (6 bases). This CDR3 has 12 residues. Germline-derived CDR1 and CDR2 are SGDLS and YYNGEE. Trimming removed 7 bases at V and 7 bases at J, with 12 bases between. CDR3 sequence: CASQGQGNEQFF. Written as DNA, the CDR3 is TGTGCCAGCCAAGGCCAGGGGAATGAGCAGTTCTTC.